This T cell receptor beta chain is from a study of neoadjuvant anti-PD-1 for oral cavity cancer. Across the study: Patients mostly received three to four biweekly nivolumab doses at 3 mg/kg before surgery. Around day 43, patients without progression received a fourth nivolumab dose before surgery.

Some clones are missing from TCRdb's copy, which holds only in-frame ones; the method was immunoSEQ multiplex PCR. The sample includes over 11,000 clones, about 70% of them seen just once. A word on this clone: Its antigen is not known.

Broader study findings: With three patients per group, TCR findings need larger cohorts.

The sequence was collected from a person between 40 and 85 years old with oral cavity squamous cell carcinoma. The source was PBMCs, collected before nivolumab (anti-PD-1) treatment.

In DNA, the CDR3 is TGTGCCAGCTCACGATACAGGGGGGTGGGCACTGAAGCTTTCTTT. Its translation: CASSRYRGVGTEAFF. The chain uses TRBV18 and TRBJ1-1; TRBD1 agrees at 8 bases. The germline gives CDR1 KGHSH, CDR2 LQKENI. This CDR3 is 15 amino acids long. V lost 4 bases, J lost 4 bases, and 8 bases stayed unmatched.